One and the same sample provided the 26 T cell receptor beta chains below, sequenced in a study of blood T cell repertoires in COVID-19 (dated by TCRdb to about 2020). The protocol used for the library was the immunoSEQ multiplex PCR assay. The immuneACCESS repertoire file appears here via TCRdb, limited to in-frame rearrangements. These files lack a portion of the clones; in checked studies, under half of the deficit traces to unresolved V genes, and the cause of the others is not known. The sample table lists about 87,000 clones, about 83% of them with a count of one. The ten largest account for about 25% of the sample. Sequencing input: peripheral blood. Receptors were obtained from a human donor in a cohort sampled during active COVID-19.

The V call is TRBV6-4, the J call TRBJ2-3; unclear D gene. The CDR3 length is 14 residues. Germline loops: CDR1 MRHNA, CDR2 SNTAGT. The V gene lost 5 bases and the J gene lost 3 bases, with 12 bases spanning the gap. The CDR3 spells CASSLEKDTDTQYF. The CDR3, as DNA: TGTGCCAGCAGTCTCGAGAAAGATACAGATACGCAGTATTTT.

This rearrangement joins TRBV4-3 to TRBJ1-1; 8 bases align to TRBD1. Trimming took 4 bases from V and 1 from J; bases not matched to a gene: 8. The germline gives CDR1 LGHNA, CDR2 YSLEER. This CDR3 region has 16 residues. Here the CDR3 reads CASSPEGTGPNTEAFF. The CDR3 nucleotides read TGCGCCAGCAGCCCAGAAGGGACAGGCCCGAACACTGAAGCTTTCTTT.

This chain connects TRBV7-2 to TRBJ2-5; 7 bases map to TRBD1. Germline V gene data show CDR1 as SGHTA and CDR2 as FQGNSA. The CDR3 is 14 amino acids. Germline trimming cut 5 bases from V and 3 bases from J; bases unmatched to any gene: 6. As DNA, the CDR3 is TGTGCCAGCAGCCGTTACGACAGGGAAGAGACCCAGTACTTC. Translating it yields CASSRYDREETQYF.

The chain combines TRBV15 with TRBJ1-4; the D gene is possibly TRBD1 (5 bases). Trimming cost V 0 bases and J 6 bases, with 14 bases left between them. The CDR3 contains 16 residues. CDR1 LNHNV and CDR2 YYDKDF come from the germline V gene (reference sequence). The CDR3 DNA reads as TGTGCCACCAGCAGAGATCTTGCCGGGGGGGATGAAAAACTGTTTTTT. Translation: CATSRDLAGGDEKLFF. Based on the CDR3 plus reference TRBV15 and TRBJ1-4, the full variable domain is DAMVIQNPRYQVTQFGKPVTLSCSQTLNHNVMYWYQQKSSQAPKLLFHYYDKDFNNEADTPDNFQSRRPNTSFCFLDIRSPGLGDTAMYLCATSRDLAGGDEKLFFGSGTQLSVL.

The rearrangement joins TRBV2 to TRBJ1-2; TRBD1 matches 8 bases. This CDR3 spans 14 amino acids. Germline trimming cut 6 bases from V and 2 bases from J; bases unmatched to any gene: 5. Germline-derived CDR1 and CDR2 are SNHLY and FYNNEI. Here the CDR3 reads CASSYRDRNYGYTF. The CDR3 nucleotides are TGTGCCAGCAGCTACCGGGACAGGAACTATGGCTACACCTTC.

The chain links TRBV4-3 to TRBJ2-7; no clear D. Germline assignment: CDR1 LGHNA and CDR2 YSLEER. There are 15 residues in the CDR3. The ends were cut back, 0 bases at V and 1 base at J, with 10 bases in the middle. The CDR3 DNA follows: TGCGCCAGCAGCCAAGATATGGGCAGATCCTACGAGCAGTACTTC. Its translation is CASSQDMGRSYEQYF.

Only one count was recorded for this clone. The genes are TRBV3-1 (or the pseudogene TRBV3-2) and TRBJ2-3, with D perhaps matching TRBD2 (5 bases). The CDR3 sequence is 14 residues long. Germline loops: CDR1 LGHDT, CDR2 YNNKEL (reference sequence). V was shortened by 3 bases and J by 5 bases, with 12 bases between the two germline ends. CDR3 region: CASSHTGRVDTQYF. CDR3 DNA: TGTGCCAGCAGCCATACCGGGCGGGTAGATACGCAGTATTTT.

V gene TRBV6-4 combines with J gene TRBJ1-2; tentative D call: TRBD1 (6 bases). Germline CDR1 reads MRHNA; CDR2 reads SNTAGT. V lost 6 bases and J 2 bases, leaving 19 bases between the germline ends. This CDR3 has 16 residues. CDR3 bases: TGTGCCAGCAGGGGGGCGGAATCGGGGATAAACTATGGCTACACCTTC. Translation gives CASRGAESGINYGYTF.

The chain employs TRBV5-1 and TRBJ1-1; D is undetermined. V was shortened by 3 bases and J by 3 bases, with 9 bases between the two germline ends. The CDR3 totals 13 residues. From germline, CDR1 is SGHRS and CDR2 YFSETQ. In DNA, the CDR3 is TGCGCCAGCAGCTCACAGAGTTACACTGAAGCTTTCTTT. Amino acids: CASSSQSYTEAFF.

V gene TRBV10-3 combines with J gene TRBJ2-3; 8 nucleotides agree with TRBD2. CDR3 length: 14 residues. Germline lookup yields CDR1 ENHRY and CDR2 SYGVKD. J gave up 3 bases and V 8 bases, and 7 bases lay outside the gene matches. The CDR3 spells CAIQAGVMTDTQYF. CDR3 nucleotide sequence: TGTGCCATCCAAGCGGGAGTTATGACAGATACGCAGTATTTT.

The chain carries TRBV11-2 and TRBJ1-6, with 8 bases fitting TRBD1. With 0 bases clipped from V and 9 bases from J, the junction kept 7 bases outside the gene matches. The CDR3 loop spans 16 amino acids. Per the germline V gene, CDR1 is SGHAT and CDR2 is FQNNGV. The CDR3 nucleotides are TGTGCCAGCAGCTTAGATCCCAGGGGGCTAGGTTCACCCCTCCACTTT. Amino acids: CASSLDPRGLGSPLHF.

V and J are TRBV12-3 or TRBV12-4 and TRBJ1-2; D unclear. V was shortened by 11 bases and J by 1 base, with 11 bases between the two germline ends. The CDR3 extends over 12 amino acids. The CDR3 region has the DNA TGTGCCTGCTCCTCAGTTAACTATGGCTACACCTTC. Protein sequence: CACSSVNYGYTF.

The CDR3 spells CASSPRSGNEKLFF. CDR3 bases: TGCGCCAGCAGCCCCCGGTCTGGTAATGAAAAACTGTTTTTT. The V gene is TRBV5-1, the J gene TRBJ1-4; D call uncertain. Trimming took 4 bases from V and 4 from J, leaving 11 bases between them. Germline CDR1 is SGHRS and CDR2 is YFSETQ. The CDR3 is 14 residues long.

V gene TRBV14 combines with J gene TRBJ2-5, with 7 bases fitting TRBD1. The germline gives CDR1 SGHDN, CDR2 FVKESK. The CDR3 runs to 14 residues. V shed 4 bases, J shed 1 base, and the junction held 3 bases outside the gene matches. DNA of the CDR3: TGTGCCAGCAGCCGTTGGACAGGCCAAGAGACCCAGTACTTC. The encoded protein is CASSRWTGQETQYF.

The J gene is TRBJ2-2, the V gene TRBV27, with 11 positions matching TRBD2. Germline V lookup: CDR1 MNHEY, CDR2 SMNVEV (reference sequence). Trimming at V came to 4 bases and at J to 6 bases, leaving 7 bases not matched to a gene. This CDR3 is built from 16 residues. CDR3 amino acids: CASSSLLAGVSGELFF. The DNA of the CDR3 is TGTGCCAGCAGTTCATTACTAGCGGGAGTGTCCGGGGAGCTGTTTTTT.

This chain links TRBV11-2 with TRBJ2-3; D may be TRBD2 (6 bases). Germline lookup yields CDR1 SGHAT and CDR2 FQNNGV. V was cut by 5 bases and J by 3 bases, with 21 bases left in between. This CDR3 region has 17 residues. The CDR3 region is CASSRTAWAGTTDTQYF. Here the CDR3 DNA reads TGTGCCAGCAGCAGGACGGCTTGGGCGGGGACGACAGATACGCAGTATTTT.

The chain has TRBV6-5 and TRBJ2-3, with 9 bases identical to TRBD2. Trimming cost V 8 bases and J 0 bases; bases outside gene matches: 3. Per germline, CDR1 MNHEY and CDR2 SVGAGI. The CDR3 totals 14 residues. CDR3 in DNA: TGTGCCAGCGCGGCGGGGGGGAGCACAGATACGCAGTATTTT. This encodes CASAAGGSTDTQYF.

This sequence joins TRBV7-8 and TRBJ1-2, with TRBD1 matching 10 bases. Per germline, CDR1 SGHVS and CDR2 FQNEAQ. This CDR3 contains 14 residues. V lost 5 bases and J lost 5; bases outside the gene matches: 5. The CDR3 spells CASSPRTGGYGYTF. The CDR3 DNA follows: TGTGCCAGCAGCCCACGGACAGGGGGGTATGGCTACACCTTC.

Notes on this clone: A junction end diverges from the germline sequence, so it may reflect a read error. The chain uses TRBV29-1 and TRBJ1-1, with 7 bases fitting TRBD1. This CDR3 spans 12 amino acids. Germline lookup yields CDR1 SQVTM and CDR2 ANQGSEA. Here the CDR3 reads CSAESGQTEAFF. CDR3 bases: TGCAGCGCTGAATCGGGACAGACTGAAGCTTTCTTT. Variable domain in full (rest from reference TRBV29-1 and TRBJ1-1): SAVISQKPSRDICQRGTSLTIQCQVDSQVTMMFWYRQQPGQSLTLIATANQGSEATYESGFVIDKFPISRPNLTFSTLTVSNMSPEDSSIYLCSAESGQTEAFFGQGTRLTVV.

J is TRBJ2-3 and V is TRBV4-1; weak D call: TRBD2 (6 bases). Per germline, CDR1 MGHRA and CDR2 YSYEKL. Trimming pared 2 bases from V and 2 bases from J, leaving 11 bases between. This CDR3 has 15 amino acids. The CDR3 loop is CASSQLGTSTDTQYF. CDR3 nucleotide sequence: TGCGCCAGCAGCCAACTAGGGACTTCCACAGATACGCAGTATTTT.

The chain uses TRBV15 and TRBJ2-4, with 11 bases identical to TRBD2. CDR3 length equals 16 residues. Germline V gene sequence: CDR1 LNHNV, CDR2 YYDKDF (reference sequence). The V gene end was trimmed by 7 bases and the J gene end by 7 bases; junction bases not matched to a gene: 12. The CDR3 nucleotides are TGTGCCACCAAGGGGCTAGCGGGAGGAGGTAAGAACATTCAGTACTTC. Translated: CATKGLAGGGKNIQYF.

The chain joins TRBV4-3 to TRBJ1-2; D is unclear. The germline V gene encodes CDR1 LGHNA and CDR2 YSLEER. V lost 4 bases, J lost 5 bases, and 23 bases lay in between. The CDR3 runs 17 residues. For the CDR3, the DNA is TGCGCCAGCAGCCCGAGACTGGAGGGAACGGGAAGATATGGCTACACCTTC. This encodes CASSPRLEGTGRYGYTF.

The chain couples TRBV6-6 to TRBJ2-1; the match to TRBD2 covers 9 bases. CDR3 size: 16 residues. From germline, CDR1 is MNHNY and CDR2 SVGAGI (reference sequence). V dropped 2 bases and J dropped 2; count of bases not matched to a gene: 4. The CDR3 nucleotides read TGTGCCAGCAGTTACCAACCTAGCGGGGCCTACAATGAGCAGTTCTTC. Protein sequence: CASSYQPSGAYNEQFF.

To note about this clone: This CDR3 is also generated by other DNA sequences in the sample. This chain connects TRBV5-1 to TRBJ2-3, with a possible D match to TRBD2 (5 bases). CDR1 and CDR2 from the germline V gene are SGHRS and YFSETQ. CDR3 length: 12 amino acids. The germline V and J ends were trimmed by 0 bases and 6 bases, with 5 bases remaining between them. CDR3 amino acids: CASSLAGDTQYF. CDR3 nucleotides: TGCGCCAGCAGCTTGGCGGGGGATACGCAGTATTTT.

The genes are TRBV18 and TRBJ2-1; D gene unclear. CDR3 size: 12 residues. CDR1 KGHSH and CDR2 LQKENI come from the germline V gene. V was cut by 3 bases and J by 7 bases, with 7 bases left in between. The CDR3 nucleotides read TGTGCCAGCTCACCTGGAGCGAATGAGCAGTTCTTC. Amino acid sequence: CASSPGANEQFF.

V gene TRBV28 combines with J gene TRBJ1-1; 7 bases are a match to TRBD1. CDR3 length: 14 amino acids. The germline V gene encodes CDR1 MDHEN and CDR2 SYDVKM. Trimming cost V 5 bases and J 3 bases; bases outside gene matches: 6. CDR3 sequence reads: CASSTRTGDTEAFF. For the CDR3, the DNA is TGTGCCAGCAGTACCAGGACAGGAGACACTGAAGCTTTCTTT.